This TCR beta chain was observed in a study of cytomegalovirus exposure and HLA in healthy donors. Study-level background: The platform used for the roughly 130 validation repertoires matched that of the approximately 670 first-cohort repertoires, a later analysis reported.

The donors were members of the approximately 120-subject validation cohort (separate from the approximately 670-subject first cohort). Concerning this clone: The antigen is undetermined.

Overall study results and limits: The study labeled 164 TCR beta chains cytomegalovirus-associated.

The CDR3 covers 15 residues. Trimming took 4 bases from V and 5 from J; bases not matched to a gene: 3. Germline V gene sequence: CDR1 SGHRS, CDR2 YFSETQ. Generated by immunoSEQ multiplex PCR, the TCRdb table keeps only in-frame clones and is missing some. Of 120,000 or so clones in the sample, around 90% are singletons; the top ten hold more than 1.5%. The sequenced sample consisted of PBMCs. The origin of this receptor is a woman between 18 and 29 years old in good health and CMV-seronegative. The chain uses TRBV5-1 and TRBJ2-5; 15 bases are shared with TRBD2. CDR3 DNA sequence: TGCGCCAGCAGCATGGGACTAGCGGGAGGTGAGACCCAGTACTTC. Translating gives CASSMGLAGGETQYF.